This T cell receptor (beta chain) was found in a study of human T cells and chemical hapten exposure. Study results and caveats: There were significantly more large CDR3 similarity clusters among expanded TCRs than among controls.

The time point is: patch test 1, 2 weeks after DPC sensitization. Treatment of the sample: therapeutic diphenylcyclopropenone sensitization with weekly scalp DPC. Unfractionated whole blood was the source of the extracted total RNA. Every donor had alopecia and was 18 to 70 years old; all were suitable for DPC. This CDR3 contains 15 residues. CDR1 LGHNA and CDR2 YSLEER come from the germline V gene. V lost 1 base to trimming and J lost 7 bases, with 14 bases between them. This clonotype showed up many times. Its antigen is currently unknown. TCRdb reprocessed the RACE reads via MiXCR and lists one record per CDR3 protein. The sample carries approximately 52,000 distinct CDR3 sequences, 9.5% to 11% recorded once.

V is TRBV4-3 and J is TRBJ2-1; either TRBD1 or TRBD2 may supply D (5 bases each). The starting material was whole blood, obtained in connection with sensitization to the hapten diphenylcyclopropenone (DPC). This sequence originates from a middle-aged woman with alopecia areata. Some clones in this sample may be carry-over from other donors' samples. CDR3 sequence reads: CASSQGGRWGNEQFF. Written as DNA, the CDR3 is TGCGCCAGCAGCCAAGGAGGCCGTTGGGGGAATGAGCAGTTCTTC.